This TCR beta chain was sequenced for a study of blood T cell repertoires in COVID-19. Overall study context: Samples came from the United States, Italy and Spain, spanning acute and convalescent COVID-19. Sample material is recorded as cDNA or gDNA derived from T cells, B-cell-depleted T cells, or PBMCs.

In the study's own analysis: Estimation of nucleated cell counts relied on the amplification of reference gene primers. Sequenced by immunoSEQ multiplex PCR; TCRdb stores in-frame clones only, minus some. D and trimming come from the DNA, and the V and J calls and clone size come from that table. Of about 160,000 clones in the sample, roughly 91% were seen once. The CDR3 totals 16 residues. The V and J ends lost 6 bases and 0 bases, in that order; junction bases with no gene match: 8. Germline CDR1 is MDHEN and CDR2 is SYDVKM. The sequencing sample was made of peripheral blood. This sequence was found in a woman in her 50s with acute or convalescent COVID-19. V is TRBV28 and J is TRBJ1-1; 9 nucleotides agree with TRBD1. The DNA for the CDR3 is TGTGCCAGCAGGATCAACAGGGGGCATCTGAACACTGAAGCTTTCTTT. Protein sequence: CASRINRGHLNTEAFF.